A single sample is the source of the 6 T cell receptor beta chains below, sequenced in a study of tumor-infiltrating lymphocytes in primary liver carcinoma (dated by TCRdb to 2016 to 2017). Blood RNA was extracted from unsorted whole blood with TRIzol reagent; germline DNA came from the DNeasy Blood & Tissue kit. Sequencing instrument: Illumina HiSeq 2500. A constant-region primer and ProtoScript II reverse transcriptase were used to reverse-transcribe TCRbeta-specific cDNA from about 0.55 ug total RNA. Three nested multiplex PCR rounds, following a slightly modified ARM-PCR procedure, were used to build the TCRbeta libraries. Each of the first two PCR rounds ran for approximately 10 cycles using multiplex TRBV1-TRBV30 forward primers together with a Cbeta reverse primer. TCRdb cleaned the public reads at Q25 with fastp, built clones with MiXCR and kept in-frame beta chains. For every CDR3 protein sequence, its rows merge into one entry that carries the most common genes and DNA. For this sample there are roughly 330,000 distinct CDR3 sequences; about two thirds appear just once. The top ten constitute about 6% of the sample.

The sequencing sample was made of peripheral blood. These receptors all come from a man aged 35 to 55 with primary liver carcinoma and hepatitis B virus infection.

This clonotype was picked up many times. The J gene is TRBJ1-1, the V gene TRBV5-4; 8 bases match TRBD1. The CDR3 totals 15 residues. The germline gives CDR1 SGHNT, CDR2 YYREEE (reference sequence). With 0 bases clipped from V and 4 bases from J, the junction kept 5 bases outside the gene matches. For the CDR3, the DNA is TGTGCCAGCAGCTTGGAGCAGGGGGCAAGCACTGAAGCTTTCTTT. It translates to CASSLEQGASTEAFF.

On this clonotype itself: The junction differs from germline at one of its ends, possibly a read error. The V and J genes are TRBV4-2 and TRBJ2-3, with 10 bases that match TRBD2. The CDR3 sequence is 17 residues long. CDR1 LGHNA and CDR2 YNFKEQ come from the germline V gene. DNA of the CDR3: TGTGCCAGCAGCCAAGAAGGAGCTAGCGGGAGCACAGATACGCGGTATTTT. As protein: CASSQEGASGSTDTRYF.

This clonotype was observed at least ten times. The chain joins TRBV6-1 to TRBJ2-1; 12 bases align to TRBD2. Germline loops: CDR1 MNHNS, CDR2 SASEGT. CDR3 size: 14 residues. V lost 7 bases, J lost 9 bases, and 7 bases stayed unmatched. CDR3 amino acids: CASITLAGGGEQFF. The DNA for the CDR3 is TGTGCCAGCATCACGCTAGCGGGAGGGGGTGAGCAGTTCTTC.

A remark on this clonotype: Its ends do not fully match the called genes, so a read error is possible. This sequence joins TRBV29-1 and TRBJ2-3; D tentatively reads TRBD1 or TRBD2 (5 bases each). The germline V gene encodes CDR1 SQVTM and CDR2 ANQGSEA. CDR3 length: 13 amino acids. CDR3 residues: CSASRGPGGTRYF. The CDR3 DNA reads TGCAGCGCCAGTAGGGGCCCTGGAGGTACGCGGTATTTT.

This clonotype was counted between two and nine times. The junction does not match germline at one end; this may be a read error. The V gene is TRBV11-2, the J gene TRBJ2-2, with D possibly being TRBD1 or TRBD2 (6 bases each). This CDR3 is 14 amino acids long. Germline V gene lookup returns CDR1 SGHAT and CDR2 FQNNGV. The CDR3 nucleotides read TGTGCCAGCAGCTTAGTGGGGGGCCCCGAGGAGCTGCTTTTT. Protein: CASSLVGGPEELLF.

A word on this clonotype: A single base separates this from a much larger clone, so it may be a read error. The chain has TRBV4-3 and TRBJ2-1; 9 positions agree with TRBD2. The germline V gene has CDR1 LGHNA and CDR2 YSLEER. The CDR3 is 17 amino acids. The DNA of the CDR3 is TGCGCCAACAGCCAAGATCCGGCGGGAGGGCCGGGGAATGAGCAGTTCTTC. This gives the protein CANSQDPAGGPGNEQFF.